The T cell receptor beta chain under discussion was sequenced for a study of metastatic and nonmetastatic thyroid tumors. Overall study: Comparative analysis of repertoires was undertaken across blood and tumor or nodule tissue obtained from malignant and benign thyroid patients. Study-level results: In both blood and tumor samples, TCR beta diversity was reported significantly higher for malignant than benign nodules.

No patient had received any treatment before thyroid surgery. Trimming took off 4 bases at V and 0 bases at J, with 7 bases between the two ends. Germline CDR1 reads LGHDT; CDR2 reads YNNKEL (reference sequence). This CDR3 contains 14 residues. This clone was picked up many times. Its antigen is undetermined. TCRdb re-analyzed the PCR reads using MiXCR. The sample contains 25,000 to 30,000 clones, 15% to 20% of which appear only once. The chain carries TRBV3-1 and TRBJ2-4; D ambiguous. Specimen: blood. The sequence was collected from a female donor with papillary thyroid cancer or a benign thyroid nodule (not recorded which). Some clones in this sample may be carry-over from other donors' samples. CDR3 in DNA: TGTGCCAGCAGCCGGAGCGAAGCCAAAAACATTCAGTACTTC. The encoded protein is CASSRSEAKNIQYF.